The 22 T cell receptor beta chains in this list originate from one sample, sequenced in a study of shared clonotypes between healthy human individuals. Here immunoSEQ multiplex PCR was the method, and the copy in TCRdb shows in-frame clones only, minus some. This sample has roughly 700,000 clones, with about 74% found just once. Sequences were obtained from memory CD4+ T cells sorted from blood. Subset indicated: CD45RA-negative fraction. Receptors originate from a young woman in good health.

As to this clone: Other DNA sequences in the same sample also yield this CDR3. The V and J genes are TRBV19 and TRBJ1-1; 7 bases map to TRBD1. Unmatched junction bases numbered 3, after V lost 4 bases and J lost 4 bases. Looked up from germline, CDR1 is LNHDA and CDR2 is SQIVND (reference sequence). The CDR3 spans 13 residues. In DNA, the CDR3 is TGTGCCAGTAGTAGACAGGGAGGCACTGAAGCTTTCTTT. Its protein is CASSRQGGTEAFF. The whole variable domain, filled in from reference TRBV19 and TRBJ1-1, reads DGGITQSPKYLFRKEGQNVTLSCEQNLNHDAMYWYRQDPGQGLRLIYYSQIVNDFQKGDIAEGYSVSREKKESFPLTVTSAQKNPTAFYLCASSRQGGTEAFFGQGTRLTVV.

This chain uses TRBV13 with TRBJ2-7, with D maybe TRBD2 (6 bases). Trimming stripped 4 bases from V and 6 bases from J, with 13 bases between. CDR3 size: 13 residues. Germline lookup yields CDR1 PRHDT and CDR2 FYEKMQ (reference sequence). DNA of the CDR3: TGTGCCAGCAGCTACCAGAGCGGGTCCGAGCAGTACTTC. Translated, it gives CASSYQSGSEQYF.

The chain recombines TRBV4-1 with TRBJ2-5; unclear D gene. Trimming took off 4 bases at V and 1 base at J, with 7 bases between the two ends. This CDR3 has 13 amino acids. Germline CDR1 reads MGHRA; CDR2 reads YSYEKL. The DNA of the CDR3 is TGCGCCAGCAGCCTTGTAACCCAAGAGACCCAGTACTTC. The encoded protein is CASSLVTQETQYF.

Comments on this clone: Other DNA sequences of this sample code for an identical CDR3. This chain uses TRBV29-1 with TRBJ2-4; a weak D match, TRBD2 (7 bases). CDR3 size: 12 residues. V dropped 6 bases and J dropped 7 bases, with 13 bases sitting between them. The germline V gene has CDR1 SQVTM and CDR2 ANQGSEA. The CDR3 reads CSVVEGGNIQYF. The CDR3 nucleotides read TGCAGCGTCGTCGAGGGGGGGAACATTCAGTACTTC.

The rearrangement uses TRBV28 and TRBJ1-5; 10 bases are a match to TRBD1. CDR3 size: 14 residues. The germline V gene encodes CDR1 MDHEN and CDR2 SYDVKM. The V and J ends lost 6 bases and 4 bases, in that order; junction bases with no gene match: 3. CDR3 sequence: CASRDRGLNQPQHF. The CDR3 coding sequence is TGTGCCAGCAGGGACAGGGGGTTGAATCAGCCCCAGCATTTT.

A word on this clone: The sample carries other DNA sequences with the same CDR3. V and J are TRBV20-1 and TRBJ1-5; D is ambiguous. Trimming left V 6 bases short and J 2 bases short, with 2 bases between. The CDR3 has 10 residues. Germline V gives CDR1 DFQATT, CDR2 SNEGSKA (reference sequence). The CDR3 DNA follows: TGCAGTGCCGGCAATCAGCCCCAGCATTTT. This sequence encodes CSAGNQPQHF.

As DNA, the CDR3 is TGTGCCAGCAGTTTCCAGGGCGGGAGCACAGATACGCAGTATTTT. It codes for CASSFQGGSTDTQYF. This rearrangement joins TRBV7-2 to TRBJ2-3; either TRBD1 or TRBD2 may supply D (5 bases each). This CDR3 is built from 15 residues. Germline V lookup: CDR1 SGHTA, CDR2 FQGNSA. The ends were cut back, 6 bases at V and 0 bases at J, with 13 bases in the middle.

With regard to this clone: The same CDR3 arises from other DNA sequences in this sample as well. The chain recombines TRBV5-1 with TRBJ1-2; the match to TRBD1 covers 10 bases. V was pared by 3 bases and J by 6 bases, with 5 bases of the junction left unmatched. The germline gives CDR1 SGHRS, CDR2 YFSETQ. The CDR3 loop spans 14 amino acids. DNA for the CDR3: TGCGCCAGCAGCTGGACAGGGGGAATGGATGGCTACACCTTC. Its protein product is CASSWTGGMDGYTF.

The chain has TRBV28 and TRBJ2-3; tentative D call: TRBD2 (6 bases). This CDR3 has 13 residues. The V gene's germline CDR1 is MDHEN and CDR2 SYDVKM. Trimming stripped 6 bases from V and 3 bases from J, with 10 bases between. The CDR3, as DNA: TGTGCCAGCAGGCAGACTAGTACAGATACGCAGTATTTT. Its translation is CASRQTSTDTQYF.

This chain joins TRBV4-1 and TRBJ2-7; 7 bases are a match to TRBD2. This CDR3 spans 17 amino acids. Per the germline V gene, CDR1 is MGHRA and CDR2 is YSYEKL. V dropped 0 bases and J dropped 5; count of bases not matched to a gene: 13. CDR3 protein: CASSQDLSGEGRNEQYF. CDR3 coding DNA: TGCGCCAGCAGCCAAGATCTTTCGGGGGAGGGCCGGAACGAGCAGTACTTC.

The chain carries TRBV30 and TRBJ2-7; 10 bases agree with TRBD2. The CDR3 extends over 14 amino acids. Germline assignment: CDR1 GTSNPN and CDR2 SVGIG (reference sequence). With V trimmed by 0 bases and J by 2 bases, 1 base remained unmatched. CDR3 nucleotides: TGTGCCTGGAGTGTAGGACTAGCGGCCTACGAGCAGTACTTC. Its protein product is CAWSVGLAAYEQYF.

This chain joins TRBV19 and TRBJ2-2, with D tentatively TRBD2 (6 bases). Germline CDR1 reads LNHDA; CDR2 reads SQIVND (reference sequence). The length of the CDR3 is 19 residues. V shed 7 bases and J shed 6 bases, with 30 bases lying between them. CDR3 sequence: CASKHITDRRGRYAGELFF. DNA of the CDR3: TGTGCCAGTAAGCATATCACGGATCGTCGGGGGAGGTATGCCGGGGAGCTGTTTTTT.

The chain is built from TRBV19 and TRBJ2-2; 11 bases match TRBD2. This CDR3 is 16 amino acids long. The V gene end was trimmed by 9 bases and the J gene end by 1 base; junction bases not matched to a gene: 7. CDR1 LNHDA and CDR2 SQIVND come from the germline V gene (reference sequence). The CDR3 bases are TGTGCCAGCAGCCCTGGACTAGCGGGGAACACCGGGGAGCTGTTTTTT. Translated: CASSPGLAGNTGELFF.

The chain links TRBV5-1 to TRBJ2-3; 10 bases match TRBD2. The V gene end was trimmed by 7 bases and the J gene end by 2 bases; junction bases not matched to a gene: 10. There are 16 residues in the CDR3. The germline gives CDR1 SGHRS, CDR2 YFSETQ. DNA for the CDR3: TGCGCCAGCGGCATCGATAGCGGGGGGTACACAGATACGCAGTATTTT. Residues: CASGIDSGGYTDTQYF.

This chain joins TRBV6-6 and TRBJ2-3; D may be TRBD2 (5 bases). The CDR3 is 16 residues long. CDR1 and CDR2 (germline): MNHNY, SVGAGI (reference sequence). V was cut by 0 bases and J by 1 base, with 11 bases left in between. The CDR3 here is CASSYSEGVGTDTQYF. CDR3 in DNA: TGTGCCAGCAGTTACTCTGAGGGAGTGGGCACAGATACGCAGTATTTT.

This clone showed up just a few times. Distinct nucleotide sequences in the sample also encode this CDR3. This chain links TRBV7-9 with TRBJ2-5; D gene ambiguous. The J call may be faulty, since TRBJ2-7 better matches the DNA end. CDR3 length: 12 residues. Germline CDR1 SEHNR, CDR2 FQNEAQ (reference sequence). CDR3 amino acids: CASSLDPYEQYF. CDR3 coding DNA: TGTGCCAGCAGCTTAGACCCCTACGAGCAGTACTTC.

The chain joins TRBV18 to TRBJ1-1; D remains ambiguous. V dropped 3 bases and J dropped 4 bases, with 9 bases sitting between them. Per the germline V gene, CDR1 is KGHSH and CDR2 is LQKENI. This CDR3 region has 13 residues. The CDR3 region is CASSPDSRTEAFF. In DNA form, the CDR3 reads TGTGCCAGCTCACCGGACTCTCGCACTGAAGCTTTCTTT.

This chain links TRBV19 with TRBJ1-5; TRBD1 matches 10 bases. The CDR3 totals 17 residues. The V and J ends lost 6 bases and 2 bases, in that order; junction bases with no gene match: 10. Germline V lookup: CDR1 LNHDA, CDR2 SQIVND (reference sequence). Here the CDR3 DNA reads TGTGCCAGTAGCATCGGGACAGGGGCGTATGGCAATCAGCCCCAGCATTTT. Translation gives CASSIGTGAYGNQPQHF.

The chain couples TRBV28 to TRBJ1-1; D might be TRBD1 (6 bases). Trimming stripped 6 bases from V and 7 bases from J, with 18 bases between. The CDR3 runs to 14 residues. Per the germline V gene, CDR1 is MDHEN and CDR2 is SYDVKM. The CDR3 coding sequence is TGTGCCAGCAGATCCAACAGGGAACCTTTTGAAGCTTTCTTT. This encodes CASRSNREPFEAFF.

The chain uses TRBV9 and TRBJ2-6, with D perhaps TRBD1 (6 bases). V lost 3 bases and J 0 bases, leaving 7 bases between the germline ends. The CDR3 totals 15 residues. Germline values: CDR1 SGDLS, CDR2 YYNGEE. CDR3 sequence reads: CASSAQGSGANVLTF. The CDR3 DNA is TGTGCCAGCAGCGCACAGGGCTCTGGGGCCAACGTCCTGACTTTC.

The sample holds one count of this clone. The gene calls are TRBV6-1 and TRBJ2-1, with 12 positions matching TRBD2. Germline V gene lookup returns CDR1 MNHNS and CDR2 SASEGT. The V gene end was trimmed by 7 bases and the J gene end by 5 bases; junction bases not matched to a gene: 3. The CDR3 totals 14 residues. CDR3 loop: CASIRLAGDNEQFF. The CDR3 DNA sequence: TGTGCCAGCATTCGACTAGCGGGAGACAATGAGCAGTTCTTC.

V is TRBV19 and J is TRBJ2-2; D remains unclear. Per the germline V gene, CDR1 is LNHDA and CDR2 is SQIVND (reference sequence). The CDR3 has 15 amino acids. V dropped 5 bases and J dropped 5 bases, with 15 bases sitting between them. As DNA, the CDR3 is TGTGCCAGTAGTTTTGATACAGTAATTACCGGGGAGCTGTTTTTT. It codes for CASSFDTVITGELFF.